This T cell receptor beta chain was sequenced during a study of blood T cell repertoires in COVID-19. On the study more broadly: PBMCs, B-cell-depleted T cells, or T cells were the source of the cDNA or gDNA that made up the material.

The CDR3 covers 14 residues. The germline CDR1 and CDR2 sequences are LNHNV and YYDKDF (reference sequence). Trimming took off 5 bases at V and 7 bases at J, with 17 bases between the two ends. Study processing details: Amplifying reference gene primers gave estimates of nucleated cell counts. Here immunoSEQ multiplex PCR was the method, and the copy in TCRdb shows in-frame clones only, minus some. The V and J calls and clone size were taken over from that table, and D and trimming were inferred from the DNA. The sample lists tens of thousands of clones; 86% were seen once. Recruited during active infection, patients (from Seattle) were subsequently followed longitudinally. The sample holds one count of this clone.

The sequence derives from a man between 40 and 49 years old with COVID-19, enrolled during active disease. The sample consisted of peripheral blood. The chain employs TRBV15 and TRBJ1-2; perhaps TRBD1 as D (6 bases). The CDR3 sequence is CATSARTGTTGYTF. The DNA of the CDR3 is TGTGCCACCAGCGCAAGAACCGGGACAACTGGCTACACCTTC.